Shown below are 25 T cell receptor beta chains from a single sample sequenced in a study of shared clonotypes between healthy human individuals. Profiling relied on immunoSEQ multiplex PCR, and the TCRdb table lists in-frame clones only, not all of them. The repertoire holds approximately 2,300,000 clones, with 85% to 95% as singletons. Material for sequencing was naive CD4+ T cells from PBMCs. Subset specified: CD45RA+ positively selected. Receptors originate from a young man in good health. Some clones in this sample may be carry-over from other donors' samples.

The V gene is TRBV18, the J gene TRBJ2-7; a weak D match, TRBD2 (6 bases). Germline V gives CDR1 KGHSH, CDR2 LQKENI. This CDR3 has 13 amino acids. V lost 2 bases to trimming and J lost 7 bases, with 12 bases between them. The CDR3 DNA is TGTGCCAGCTCACCAATCGGGGGAGAGGAGCAGTACTTC. The encoded protein is CASSPIGGEEQYF.

This clone was observed a single time. The V call is TRBV5-4, the J call TRBJ1-2; no clear D. The CDR3 sequence is 12 residues long. Per germline, CDR1 SGHNT and CDR2 YYREEE (reference sequence). Trimming shortened V by 3 bases and J by 4 bases, and 7 bases separated the two germline ends. The CDR3 coding sequence is TGTGCCAGCAGCTCACCAGTCTATGGCTACACCTTC. Translated, it gives CASSSPVYGYTF.

The chain employs TRBV7-2 and TRBJ2-2; D is undetermined. Germline values: CDR1 SGHTA, CDR2 FQGNSA. The CDR3 length is 13 residues. The germline V and J ends were trimmed by 8 bases and 4 bases, with 11 bases remaining between them. CDR3 nucleotide sequence: TGTGCCAGCGCCCTAGATGTCACCGGGGAGCTGTTTTTT. Its protein product is CASALDVTGELFF.

The CDR3 region is CASSEHGNSNQPQHF. The CDR3 bases are TGTGCCAGCAGTGAACACGGTAATAGCAATCAGCCCCAGCATTTT. J is TRBJ1-5 and V is TRBV6-1; D remains unclear. Trimming removed 2 bases from V and 0 bases from J, with 8 bases in between. CDR1 is MNHNS and CDR2 is SASEGT in the germline V gene. There are 15 residues in the CDR3.

V gene TRBV6-5 combines with J gene TRBJ2-3; D is perhaps TRBD1 (6 bases). This CDR3 has 14 amino acids. Trimming cost V 6 bases and J 2 bases, with 12 bases left between them. Germline V lookup: CDR1 MNHEY, CDR2 SVGAGI. CDR3 protein: CASSNRVATDTQYF. Here the CDR3 DNA reads TGTGCCAGCAGCAACAGGGTGGCCACAGATACGCAGTATTTT.

The DNA for the CDR3 is TGTGCCAGCAGCTTGGGGGACAGGCGCTACTACGAGCAGTACTTC. It specifies CASSLGDRRYYEQYF. The chain links TRBV5-6 to TRBJ2-7; 8 nucleotides agree with TRBD1. Unmatched junction bases numbered 5, after V lost 0 bases and J lost 3 bases. In germline, CDR1 is SGHDT, CDR2 YYEEEE. This CDR3 is built from 15 residues.

The chain links TRBV5-1 to TRBJ2-2, with TRBD2 as a possible D gene (6 bases). Between the trimmed V and J ends, which lost 2 bases and 3 bases, there was a span of 17 bases. Germline CDR1 SGHRS, CDR2 YFSETQ. This CDR3 is built from 17 residues. CDR3 bases: TGCGCCAGCAGCTTTAATACGGGGGTTAAGGACACCGGGGAGCTGTTTTTT. Translated: CASSFNTGVKDTGELFF. Drawing the rest from reference TRBV5-1 and TRBJ2-2, the complete variable domain is KAGVTQTPRYLIKTRGQQVTLSCSPISGHRSVSWYQQTPGQGLQFLFEYFSETQRNKGNFPGRFSGRQFSNSRSEMNVSTLELGDSALYLCASSFNTGVKDTGELFFGEGSRLTVL.

The rearrangement uses TRBV19 and TRBJ1-5; no definite D call. The CDR3 is 15 amino acids. The germline CDR1 and CDR2 sequences are LNHDA and SQIVND (reference sequence). The germline V and J ends were trimmed by 1 base and 0 bases, with 7 bases remaining between them. The CDR3: CASSIVRHSNQPQHF. CDR3 in DNA: TGTGCCAGTAGTATAGTCAGACATAGCAATCAGCCCCAGCATTTT.

The V and J genes are TRBV7-9 and TRBJ1-1; possible D gene TRBD1, 5 bases. Germline V gene data show CDR1 as SEHNR and CDR2 as FQNEAQ (reference sequence). The V and J ends lost 5 bases and 4 bases respectively, with 17 bases between them. The CDR3 runs to 15 residues. The CDR3, as DNA: TGTGCCAGCAGCCCAGCCAGCGGGGGAGTCACTGAAGCTTTCTTT. Translated: CASSPASGGVTEAFF.

The chain joins TRBV28 to TRBJ2-1, with a possible D match to TRBD1 (5 bases). The germline CDR1 and CDR2 sequences are MDHEN and SYDVKM. CDR3 length: 18 amino acids. V lost 4 bases and J lost 4, with 23 bases in between. The CDR3 DNA follows: TGTGCCAGCAGTTCCCTCCCCTTAGGGGCCCCCGGGTACAATGAGCAGTTCTTC. Encoded protein: CASSSLPLGAPGYNEQFF.

This rearrangement joins TRBV6-6 to TRBJ1-1; 9 nucleotides line up with TRBD1. The junction had 9 bases not matched to a gene; V was cut back by 5 bases and J by 2 bases. The CDR3 totals 16 residues. Germline lookup yields CDR1 MNHNY and CDR2 SVGAGI (reference sequence). As DNA, the CDR3 is TGTGCCAGCAGTGCCGGGACAGGGCTGATAAACACTGAAGCTTTCTTT. It is translated as CASSAGTGLINTEAFF.

The rearrangement joins TRBV7-2 to TRBJ2-2; D is possibly TRBD1 or TRBD2 (5 bases each). This CDR3 is 15 amino acids long. CDR1 SGHTA and CDR2 FQGNSA come from the germline V gene. V dropped 5 bases and J dropped 1 base, with 11 bases sitting between them. This CDR3 is CASSNLGENTGELFF. CDR3 bases: TGTGCCAGCAGCAATTTGGGGGAGAACACCGGGGAGCTGTTTTTT.

The chain recombines TRBV7-9 with TRBJ1-2; D remains ambiguous. Per germline, CDR1 SEHNR and CDR2 FQNEAQ (reference sequence). The CDR3 consists of 14 residues. V was shortened by 1 base and J by 8 bases, with 14 bases between the two germline ends. CDR3 in DNA: TGTGCCAGCAGCTTAGTCGAAGGGAGTGAGGGCTACACCTTC. Its protein is CASSLVEGSEGYTF. The full variable domain, in which reference TRBV7-9 and TRBJ1-2 provide the parts outside the CDR3, is DTGVSQNPRHKITKRGQNVTFRCDPISEHNRLYWYRQTLGQGPEFLTYFQNEAQLEKSRLLSDRFSAERPKGSFSTLEIQRTEQGDSAMYLCASSLVEGSEGYTFGSGTRLTVV.

The chain has TRBV29-1 and TRBJ2-3, with 8 bases fitting TRBD2. Germline V gives CDR1 SQVTM, CDR2 ANQGSEA. With 2 bases clipped from V and 3 bases from J, the junction kept 4 bases outside the gene matches. There are 14 residues in the CDR3. Here the CDR3 reads CSVEKREKTDTQYF. CDR3 coding DNA: TGCAGCGTTGAAAAGCGGGAGAAAACAGATACGCAGTATTTT.

A note on this clone: Other nucleotide sequences in the sample specify the same CDR3. The chain carries TRBV5-1 and TRBJ2-1, with TRBD2 matching over 13 bases. CDR1 and CDR2 from the germline V gene are SGHRS and YFSETQ. The CDR3 is 15 amino acids. The ends lost 4 bases at V and 10 bases at J; junction bases unmatched: 8. The CDR3 coding sequence is TGCGCCAGCAGCCCACTAGCGGGAGGGCCCGGGGAGCAGTTCTTC. This sequence encodes CASSPLAGGPGEQFF.

The V call is TRBV7-6, the J call TRBJ2-2; 9 bases are a match to TRBD2. The germline V gene encodes CDR1 SGHVS and CDR2 FNYEAQ. V lost 1 base to trimming and J lost 5 bases; unmatched junction nucleotides: 2. The CDR3 loop spans 15 amino acids. CDR3 residues: CASSLGAGGTGELFF. The CDR3 DNA sequence: TGTGCCAGCAGCTTAGGAGCGGGAGGTACCGGGGAGCTGTTTTTT.

CDR3 DNA: TGTGCCAGTAACCAACAGGGGGCCGACAATCAGCCCCAGCATTTT. Translating it yields CASNQQGADNQPQHF. The chain recombines TRBV21-1 with TRBJ1-5; TRBD1 is taken as the D call from the table, unchecked against the DNA. TRBV21-1 is a pseudogene segment. The CDR3 has 15 residues.

This chain joins TRBV11-3 and TRBJ2-6; 11 bases align to TRBD2. This CDR3 comprises 20 residues. Germline V gene lookup returns CDR1 SGHNT and CDR2 YENEEA. V lost 5 bases and J lost 0; bases outside the gene matches: 12. CDR3 bases: TGTGCCAGCAGCCCCCAGGCTGGGACTAGCGGAAACTCTGGGGCCAACGTCCTGACTTTC. Translated: CASSPQAGTSGNSGANVLTF.

This chain links TRBV6-1 with TRBJ2-5; tentative D call: TRBD2 (6 bases). The CDR3 has 13 residues. Per germline, CDR1 MNHNS and CDR2 SASEGT. With 5 bases removed from V and 5 bases from J, the gap between germline ends came to 12 bases. CDR3 region: CASSLGLEETQYF. The CDR3 DNA reads as TGTGCCAGCAGTCTGGGACTCGAGGAGACCCAGTACTTC.

The V and J genes are TRBV5-1 and TRBJ2-5; D gene uncertain. V gave up 6 bases and J gave up 5 bases, with 14 bases separating them. Germline values: CDR1 SGHRS, CDR2 YFSETQ. CDR3 length equals 13 residues. CDR3 DNA: TGCGCCAGCACCAACGCAGGTCCGGAGACCCAGTACTTC. Translation gives CASTNAGPETQYF.

The chain carries TRBV6-1 and TRBJ1-5; D gene uncertain. The CDR3 extends over 14 amino acids. Trimming left V 8 bases short and J 3 bases short, with 14 bases between. The germline V gene has CDR1 MNHNS and CDR2 SASEGT. CDR3 amino acids: CASGSRLNNQPQHF. Written as DNA, the CDR3 is TGTGCCAGCGGGAGCAGGTTAAACAATCAGCCCCAGCATTTT.

This clone was detected only once. The chain couples TRBV5-4 to TRBJ2-5; tentative D call: TRBD1 (6 bases). The CDR3 is made up of 15 amino acids. V gave up 1 base and J gave up 1 base, with 11 bases separating them. CDR1 SGHNT and CDR2 YYREEE come from the germline V gene (reference sequence). In nucleotides, the CDR3 is TGTGCCAGCAGCTTGACCCCGACAGGCCAAGAGACCCAGTACTTC. As protein: CASSLTPTGQETQYF.

V gene TRBV5-1 combines with J gene TRBJ1-1; D remains ambiguous. The germline CDR1 and CDR2 sequences are SGHRS and YFSETQ. V lost 0 bases to trimming and J lost 5 bases, with 11 bases between them. This CDR3 has 14 amino acids. The DNA of the CDR3 is TGCGCCAGCAGCTTGGGGTTCGGCGGAACTGAAGCTTTCTTT. Its protein product is CASSLGFGGTEAFF.

This clone was found a few times. This rearrangement joins TRBV28 to TRBJ2-3; the match to TRBD2 covers 7 bases. The germline V gene has CDR1 MDHEN and CDR2 SYDVKM. V gave up 4 bases and J gave up 0 bases; unmatched junction bases: 4. This CDR3 has 15 residues. The CDR3, as DNA: TGTGCCAGCAGTTCGAGACTAGCTAGCACAGATACGCAGTATTTT. Translating gives CASSSRLASTDTQYF.

This chain uses TRBV7-2 with TRBJ2-1, with D possibly being TRBD2 (6 bases). V lost 6 bases and J 4 bases, leaving 19 bases between the germline ends. The germline V gene has CDR1 SGHTA and CDR2 FQGNSA. CDR3 length equals 16 residues. The CDR3 region is CASRISGTYPYNEQFF. The CDR3 DNA reads as TGTGCCAGCAGAATTAGCGGAACCTACCCGTACAATGAGCAGTTCTTC.